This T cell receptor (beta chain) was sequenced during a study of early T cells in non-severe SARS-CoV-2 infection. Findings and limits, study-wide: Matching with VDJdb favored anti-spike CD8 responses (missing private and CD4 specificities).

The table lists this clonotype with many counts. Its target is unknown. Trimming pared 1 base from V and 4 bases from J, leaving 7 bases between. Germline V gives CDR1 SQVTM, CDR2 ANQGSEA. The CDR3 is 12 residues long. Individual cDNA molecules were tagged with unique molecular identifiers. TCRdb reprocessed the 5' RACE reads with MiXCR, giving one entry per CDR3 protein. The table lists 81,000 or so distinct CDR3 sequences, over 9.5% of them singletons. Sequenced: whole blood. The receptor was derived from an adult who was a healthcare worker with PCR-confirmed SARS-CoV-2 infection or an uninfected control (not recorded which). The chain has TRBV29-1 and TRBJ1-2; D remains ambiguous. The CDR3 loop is CSVEGAAYGYTF. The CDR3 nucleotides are TGCAGCGTTGAAGGGGCCGCCTATGGCTACACCTTC.